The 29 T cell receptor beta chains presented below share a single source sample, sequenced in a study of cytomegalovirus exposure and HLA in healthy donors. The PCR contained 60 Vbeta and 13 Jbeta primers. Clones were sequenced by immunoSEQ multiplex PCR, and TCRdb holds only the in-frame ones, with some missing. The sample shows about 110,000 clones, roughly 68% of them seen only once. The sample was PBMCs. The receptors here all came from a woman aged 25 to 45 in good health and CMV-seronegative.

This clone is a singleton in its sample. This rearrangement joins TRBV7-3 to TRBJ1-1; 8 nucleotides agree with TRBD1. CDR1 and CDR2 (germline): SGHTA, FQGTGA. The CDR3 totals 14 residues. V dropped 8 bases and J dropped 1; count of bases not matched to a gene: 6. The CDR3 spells CASRQGNGNTEAFF. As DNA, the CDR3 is TGTGCCAGCCGACAGGGGAATGGGAACACTGAAGCTTTCTTT. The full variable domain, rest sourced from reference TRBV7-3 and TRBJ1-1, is GAGVSQTPSNKVTEKGKYVELRCDPISGHTALYWYRQSLGQGPEFLIYFQGTGAADDSGLPNDRFFAVRPEGSVSTLKIQRTERGDSAVYLCASRQGNGNTEAFFGQGTRLTVV.

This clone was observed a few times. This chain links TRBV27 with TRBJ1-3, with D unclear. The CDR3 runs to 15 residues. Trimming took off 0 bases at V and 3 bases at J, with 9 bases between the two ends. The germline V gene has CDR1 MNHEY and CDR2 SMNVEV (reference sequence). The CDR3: CASSLSRADGNTIYF. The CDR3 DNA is TGTGCCAGCAGTTTATCGAGGGCGGATGGAAACACCATATATTTT.

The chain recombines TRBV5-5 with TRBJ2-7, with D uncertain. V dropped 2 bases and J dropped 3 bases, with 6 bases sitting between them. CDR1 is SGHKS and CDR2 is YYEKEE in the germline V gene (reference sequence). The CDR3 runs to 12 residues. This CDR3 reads CASSFSDYEQYF. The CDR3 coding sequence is TGTGCCAGCAGCTTCAGCGACTACGAGCAGTACTTC.

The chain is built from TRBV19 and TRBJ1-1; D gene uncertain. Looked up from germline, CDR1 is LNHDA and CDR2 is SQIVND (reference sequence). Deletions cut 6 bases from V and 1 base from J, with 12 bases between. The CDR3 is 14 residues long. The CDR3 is CASSLVGENTEAFF. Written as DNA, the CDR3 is TGTGCCAGTAGCCTGGTCGGGGAGAACACTGAAGCTTTCTTT.

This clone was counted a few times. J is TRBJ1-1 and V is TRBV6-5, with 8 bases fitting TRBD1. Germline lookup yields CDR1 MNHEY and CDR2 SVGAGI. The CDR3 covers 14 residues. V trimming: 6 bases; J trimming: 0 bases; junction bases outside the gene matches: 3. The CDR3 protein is CASRGTGMNTEAFF. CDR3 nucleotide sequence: TGTGCCAGCAGGGGGACAGGAATGAACACTGAAGCTTTCTTT.

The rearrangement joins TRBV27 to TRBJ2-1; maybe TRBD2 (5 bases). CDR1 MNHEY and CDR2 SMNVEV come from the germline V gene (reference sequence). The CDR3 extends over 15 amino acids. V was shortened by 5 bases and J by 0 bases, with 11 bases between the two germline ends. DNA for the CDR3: TGTGCCAGCAGTCCAACTAGGAGCTCCTACAATGAGCAGTTCTTC. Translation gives CASSPTRSSYNEQFF.

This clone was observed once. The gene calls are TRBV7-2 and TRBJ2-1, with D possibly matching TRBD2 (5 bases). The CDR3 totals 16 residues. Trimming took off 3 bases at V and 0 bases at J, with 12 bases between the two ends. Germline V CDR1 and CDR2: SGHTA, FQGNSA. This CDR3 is CASSFGSGSSYNEQFF. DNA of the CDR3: TGTGCCAGCAGCTTTGGTAGTGGGAGCTCCTACAATGAGCAGTTCTTC.

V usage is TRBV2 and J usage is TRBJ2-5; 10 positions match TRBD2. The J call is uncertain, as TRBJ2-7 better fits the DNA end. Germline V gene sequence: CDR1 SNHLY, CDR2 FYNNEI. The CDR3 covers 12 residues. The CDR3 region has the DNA TGTGCCAGCAAGCGGGAGGGAGCCGAGCAGTACTTC. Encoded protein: CASKREGAEQYF.

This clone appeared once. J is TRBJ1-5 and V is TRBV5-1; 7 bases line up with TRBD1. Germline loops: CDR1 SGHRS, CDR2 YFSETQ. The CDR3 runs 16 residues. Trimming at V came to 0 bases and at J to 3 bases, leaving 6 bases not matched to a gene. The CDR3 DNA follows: TGCGCCAGCAGCTTGGGTTCCGGGACAGACAATCAGCCCCAGCATTTT. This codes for CASSLGSGTDNQPQHF. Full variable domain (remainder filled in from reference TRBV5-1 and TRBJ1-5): KAGVTQTPRYLIKTRGQQVTLSCSPISGHRSVSWYQQTPGQGLQFLFEYFSETQRNKGNFPGRFSGRQFSNSRSEMNVSTLELGDSALYLCASSLGSGTDNQPQHFGDGTRLSIL.

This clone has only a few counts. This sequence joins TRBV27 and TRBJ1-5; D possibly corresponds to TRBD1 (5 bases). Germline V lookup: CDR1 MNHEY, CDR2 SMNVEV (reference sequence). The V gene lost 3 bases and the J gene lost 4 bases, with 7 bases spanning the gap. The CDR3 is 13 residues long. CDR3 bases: TGTGCCAGCAGTTTCGGGGGTAATCAGCCCCAGCATTTT. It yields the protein CASSFGGNQPQHF.

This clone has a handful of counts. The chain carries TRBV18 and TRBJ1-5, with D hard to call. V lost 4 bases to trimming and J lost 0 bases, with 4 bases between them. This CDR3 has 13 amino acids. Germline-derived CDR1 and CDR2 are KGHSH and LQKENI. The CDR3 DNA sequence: TGTGCCAGCTCACGGCATAGCAATCAGCCCCAGCATTTT. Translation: CASSRHSNQPQHF.

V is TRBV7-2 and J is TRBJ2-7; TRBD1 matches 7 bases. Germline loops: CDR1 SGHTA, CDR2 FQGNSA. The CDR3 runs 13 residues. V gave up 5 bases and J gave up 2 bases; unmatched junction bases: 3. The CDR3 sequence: CASSQTGAYEQYF. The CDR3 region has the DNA TGTGCCAGCAGCCAAACAGGGGCCTACGAGCAGTACTTC.

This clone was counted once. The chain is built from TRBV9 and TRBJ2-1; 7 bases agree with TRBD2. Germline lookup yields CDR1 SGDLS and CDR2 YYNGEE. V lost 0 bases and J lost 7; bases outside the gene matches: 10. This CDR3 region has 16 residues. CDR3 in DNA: TGTGCCAGCAGCGTAGAGGGGCGGGAGCCTTGGAATGAGCAGTTCTTC. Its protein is CASSVEGREPWNEQFF.

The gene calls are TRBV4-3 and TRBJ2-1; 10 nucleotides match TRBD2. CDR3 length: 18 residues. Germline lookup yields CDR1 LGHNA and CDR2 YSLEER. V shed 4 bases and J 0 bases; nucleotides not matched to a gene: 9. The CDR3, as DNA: TGCGCCAGCAGCCCTTTTTGGACTAGCGGAAACTCCTACAATGAGCAGTTCTTC. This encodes CASSPFWTSGNSYNEQFF.

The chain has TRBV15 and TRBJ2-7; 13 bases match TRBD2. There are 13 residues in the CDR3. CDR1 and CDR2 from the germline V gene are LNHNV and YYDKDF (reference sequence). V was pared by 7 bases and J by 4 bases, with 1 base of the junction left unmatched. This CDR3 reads CATKTSGRYEQYF. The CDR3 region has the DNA TGTGCCACCAAGACTAGCGGGAGGTACGAGCAGTACTTC.

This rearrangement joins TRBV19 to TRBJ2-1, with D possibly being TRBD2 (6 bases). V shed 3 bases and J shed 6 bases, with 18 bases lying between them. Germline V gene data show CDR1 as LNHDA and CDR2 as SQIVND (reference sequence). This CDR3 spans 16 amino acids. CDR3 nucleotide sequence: TGTGCCAGTAGTATGTTGGAGCGGGCGTTGTTCAATGAGCAGTTCTTC. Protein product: CASSMLERALFNEQFF.

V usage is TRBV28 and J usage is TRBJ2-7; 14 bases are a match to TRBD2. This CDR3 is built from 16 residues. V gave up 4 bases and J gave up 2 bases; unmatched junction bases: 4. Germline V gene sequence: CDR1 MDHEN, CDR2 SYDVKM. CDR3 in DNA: TGTGCCAGCAGTTCCCCGGGACTAGCGGGGGCCTACGAGCAGTACTTC. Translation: CASSSPGLAGAYEQYF.

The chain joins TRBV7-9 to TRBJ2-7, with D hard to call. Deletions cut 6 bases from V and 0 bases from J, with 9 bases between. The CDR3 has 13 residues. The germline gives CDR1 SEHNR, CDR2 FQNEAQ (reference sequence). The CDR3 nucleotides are TGTGCCAGCAGTGGCAGAAACTCCTACGAGCAGTACTTC. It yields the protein CASSGRNSYEQYF. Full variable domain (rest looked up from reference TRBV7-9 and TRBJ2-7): DTGVSQNPRHKITKRGQNVTFRCDPISEHNRLYWYRQTLGQGPEFLTYFQNEAQLEKSRLLSDRFSAERPKGSFSTLEIQRTEQGDSAMYLCASSGRNSYEQYFGPGTRLTVT.

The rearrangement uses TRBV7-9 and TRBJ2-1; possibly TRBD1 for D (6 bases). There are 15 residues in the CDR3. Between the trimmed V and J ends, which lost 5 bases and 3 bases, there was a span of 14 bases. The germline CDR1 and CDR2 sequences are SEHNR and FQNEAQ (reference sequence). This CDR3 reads CASSLYPDSYNEQFF. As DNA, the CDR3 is TGTGCCAGCAGCCTCTACCCGGACAGCTACAATGAGCAGTTCTTC.

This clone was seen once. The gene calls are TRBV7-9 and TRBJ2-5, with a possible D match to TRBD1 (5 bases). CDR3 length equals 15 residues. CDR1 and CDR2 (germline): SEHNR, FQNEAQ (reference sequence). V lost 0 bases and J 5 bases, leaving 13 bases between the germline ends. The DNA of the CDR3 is TGTGCCAGCAGCTTAGCGGCAGGGTTGGCCGAGACCCAGTACTTC. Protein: CASSLAAGLAETQYF.

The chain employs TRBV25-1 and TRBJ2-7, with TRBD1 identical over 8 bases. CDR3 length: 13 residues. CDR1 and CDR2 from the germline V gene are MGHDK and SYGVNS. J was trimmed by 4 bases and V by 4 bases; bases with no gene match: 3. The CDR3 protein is CASSGTGRYEQYF. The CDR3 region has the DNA TGTGCCAGCAGTGGGACAGGGAGGTACGAGCAGTACTTC.

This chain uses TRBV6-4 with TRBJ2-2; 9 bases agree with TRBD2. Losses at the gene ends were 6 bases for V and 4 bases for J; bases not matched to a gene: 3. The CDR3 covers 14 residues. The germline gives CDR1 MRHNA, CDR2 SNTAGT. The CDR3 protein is CASSASGTTGELFF. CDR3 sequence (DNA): TGTGCCAGCAGCGCTAGCGGGACCACCGGGGAGCTGTTTTTT.

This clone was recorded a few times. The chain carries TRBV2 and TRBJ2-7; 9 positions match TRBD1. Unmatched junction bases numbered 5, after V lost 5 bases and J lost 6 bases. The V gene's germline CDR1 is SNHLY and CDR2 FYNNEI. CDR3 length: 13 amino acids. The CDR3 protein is CASSLDRGTEQYF. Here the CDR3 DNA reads TGTGCCAGCAGTCTTGACAGGGGGACCGAGCAGTACTTC.

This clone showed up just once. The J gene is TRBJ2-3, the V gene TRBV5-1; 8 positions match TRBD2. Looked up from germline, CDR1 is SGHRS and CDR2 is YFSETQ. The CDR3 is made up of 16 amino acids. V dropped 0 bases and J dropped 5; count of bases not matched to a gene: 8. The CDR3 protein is CASSLAQTSDVDTQYF. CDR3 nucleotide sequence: TGCGCCAGCAGCTTGGCACAGACTAGCGATGTAGATACGCAGTATTTT.

The CDR3 sequence is CASSQASQGGNTIYF. DNA of the CDR3: TGCGCCAGCAGCCAAGCGAGCCAGGGAGGGAACACCATATATTTT. This chain uses TRBV4-3 with TRBJ1-3, with TRBD1 as a possible D gene (5 bases). Trimming stripped 1 base from V and 7 bases from J, with 14 bases between. CDR3 length: 15 residues. Germline V gives CDR1 LGHNA, CDR2 YSLEER.

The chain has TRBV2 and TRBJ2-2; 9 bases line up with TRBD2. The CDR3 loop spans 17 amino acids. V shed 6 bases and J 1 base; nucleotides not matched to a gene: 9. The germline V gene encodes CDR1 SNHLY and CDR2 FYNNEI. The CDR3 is CASSTPGLAVNTGELFF. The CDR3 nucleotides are TGTGCCAGCAGCACCCCGGGACTAGCAGTGAACACCGGGGAGCTGTTTTTT. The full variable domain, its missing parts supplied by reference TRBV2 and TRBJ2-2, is EPEVTQTPSHQVTQMGQEVILRCVPISNHLYFYWYRQILGQKVEFLVSFYNNEISEKSEIFDDQFSVERPDGSNFTLKIRSTKLEDSAMYFCASSTPGLAVNTGELFFGEGSRLTVL.

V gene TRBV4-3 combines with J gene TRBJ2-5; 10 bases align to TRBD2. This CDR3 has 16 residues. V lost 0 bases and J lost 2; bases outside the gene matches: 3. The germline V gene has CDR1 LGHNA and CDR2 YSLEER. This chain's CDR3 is CASSQELAGWQETQYF. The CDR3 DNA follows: TGCGCCAGCAGCCAAGAACTAGCGGGATGGCAAGAGACCCAGTACTTC.

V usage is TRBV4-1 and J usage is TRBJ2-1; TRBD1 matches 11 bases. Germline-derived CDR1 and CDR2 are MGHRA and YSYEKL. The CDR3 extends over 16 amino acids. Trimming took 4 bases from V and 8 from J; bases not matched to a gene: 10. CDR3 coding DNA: TGCGCCAGCAGCCGGAAGCCGGGACAGGGGGTAGATGAGCAGTTCTTC. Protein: CASSRKPGQGVDEQFF.

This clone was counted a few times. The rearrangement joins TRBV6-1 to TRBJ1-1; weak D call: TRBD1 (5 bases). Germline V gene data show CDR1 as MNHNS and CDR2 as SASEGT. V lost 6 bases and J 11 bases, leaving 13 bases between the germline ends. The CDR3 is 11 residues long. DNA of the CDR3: TGTGCCAGCAGGGGGGGGATTTGGGCTTTCTTT. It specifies CASRGGIWAFF.